The 29 T cell receptor beta chains below were found in one sample sequenced in a study of cytomegalovirus exposure and HLA in healthy donors. Produced via immunoSEQ multiplex PCR; TCRdb's table is partial and in-frame only. The sample shows over 60,000 clones, 96% of them seen only once. The sequenced sample consisted of PBMCs. The receptors here all came from a woman younger than 35 in good health and CMV-seropositive.

This clone was seen a single time. This rearrangement joins TRBV6-5 to TRBJ2-7, with TRBD1 as a possible D gene (6 bases). In germline, CDR1 is MNHEY, CDR2 SVGAGI. Trimming took off 5 bases at V and 6 bases at J, with 14 bases between the two ends. CDR3 size: 13 residues. In DNA form, the CDR3 reads TGTGCCAGCAGTCCGGACGACAGGCTCGAGCAGTACTTC. Encoded protein: CASSPDDRLEQYF.

The chain joins TRBV19 to TRBJ2-7; D perhaps matches TRBD2 (5 bases). The V end was cut by 6 bases, the J end by 1 base, with 10 bases between. Germline CDR1 is LNHDA and CDR2 is SQIVND (reference sequence). This CDR3 region has 13 residues. The CDR3 protein is CASSADWSYEQYF. CDR3 coding DNA: TGTGCCAGTAGCGCGGACTGGTCCTACGAGCAGTACTTC.

In its sample, this clone was seen once. The chain carries TRBV18 and TRBJ2-1; 9 bases are shared with TRBD1. J gave up 4 bases and V 1 base, and 14 bases lay outside the gene matches. The CDR3 length is 19 residues. Germline CDR1 reads KGHSH; CDR2 reads LQKENI. As DNA, the CDR3 is TGTGCCAGCTCACCACAGACACTACAGGGGGCCTCTGGATACAATGAGCAGTTCTTC. As protein: CASSPQTLQGASGYNEQFF.

The genes are TRBV27 and TRBJ2-7, with 7 bases aligning to TRBD1. Germline V gives CDR1 MNHEY, CDR2 SMNVEV (reference sequence). The junction had 5 bases not matched to a gene; V was cut back by 6 bases and J by 6 bases. This CDR3 region has 12 residues. CDR3 bases: TGTGCCAGCAGGGGAACAGGGGCCGAGCAGTACTTC. Amino acids: CASRGTGAEQYF.

The rearrangement links TRBV28 to TRBJ1-2, with 10 nucleotides matching TRBD1. The J segment lost 3 bases and the V segment lost 3 bases, leaving 4 bases of the junction unmatched. The CDR3 runs to 15 residues. In germline, CDR1 is MDHEN, CDR2 SYDVKM. CDR3 loop: CASSLWDRGDYGYTF. CDR3 in DNA: TGTGCCAGCAGTTTGTGGGACAGGGGAGACTATGGCTACACCTTC.

The chain couples TRBV9 to TRBJ1-5; TRBD1 is a possible D gene (6 bases). Germline CDR1 and CDR2: SGDLS and YYNGEE. The CDR3 has 15 residues. V lost 4 bases and J 5 bases, leaving 16 bases between the germline ends. CDR3 nucleotide sequence: TGTGCCAGCAGCCCAGGGGTGGGGGTTTATCAGCCCCAGCATTTT. Its protein product is CASSPGVGVYQPQHF.

The chain recombines TRBV18 with TRBJ2-1, with 8 nucleotides matching TRBD2. There are 16 residues in the CDR3. After removal of 3 bases from V and 8 bases from J, the junction contained 12 bases not matched to a gene. From germline, CDR1 is KGHSH and CDR2 LQKENI. CDR3 sequence (DNA): TGTGCCAGCTCACCCGGCTGGGGGACTAGGGGCGATGAGCAGTTCTTC. This encodes CASSPGWGTRGDEQFF.

This clone has a single count. The genes are TRBV6-5 and TRBJ1-2; D not resolved. Per germline, CDR1 MNHEY and CDR2 SVGAGI. Trimming took 4 bases from V and 5 from J, leaving 11 bases between them. CDR3 length equals 13 residues. The CDR3 DNA reads TGTGCCAGCAGTTCCCTGGCTCTTTATGGCTACACCTTC. Amino acid sequence: CASSSLALYGYTF.

The chain joins TRBV7-2 to TRBJ2-7; weak D call: TRBD1 (5 bases). V lost 2 bases and J 4 bases, leaving 15 bases between the germline ends. The germline V gene has CDR1 SGHTA and CDR2 FQGNSA. This CDR3 comprises 15 residues. The CDR3 protein is CASSLQPQGSYEQYF. The CDR3 DNA is TGTGCCAGCAGCTTACAGCCCCAGGGAAGTTACGAGCAGTACTTC.

This chain joins TRBV18 and TRBJ1-1, with 7 bases that match TRBD1. V shed 8 bases and J 0 bases; nucleotides not matched to a gene: 9. The CDR3 contains 15 residues. The V gene's germline CDR1 is KGHSH and CDR2 LQKENI. The CDR3 loop is CASVQQGQLNTEAFF. Written as DNA, the CDR3 is TGTGCCAGCGTTCAACAGGGACAGCTGAACACTGAAGCTTTCTTT.

The rearrangement uses TRBV7-2 and TRBJ2-5; 8 positions match TRBD2. This CDR3 region has 14 residues. J lost 4 bases, V lost 9 bases, and 10 bases had no gene match. Germline CDR1 SGHTA, CDR2 FQGNSA. CDR3 DNA: TGTGCCAGAAAGGCGGGAGGCAAACCAGAGACCCAGTACTTC. It codes for CARKAGGKPETQYF.

The rearrangement joins TRBV7-3 to TRBJ2-1, with a tentative D call TRBD2 (5 bases). In germline, CDR1 is SGHTA, CDR2 FQGTGA. The length of the CDR3 is 15 residues. Trimming shortened V by 2 bases and J by 7 bases, and 15 bases separated the two germline ends. The CDR3, as DNA: TGTGCCAGCAGCTTAGGCAGCGGTACCCGGAATGAGCAGTTCTTC. It is translated as CASSLGSGTRNEQFF.

This clone has just a few counts. The chain is built from TRBV2 and TRBJ1-5; D unresolved. Between the trimmed V and J ends, which lost 0 bases and 2 bases, there was a span of 17 bases. Germline V gene lookup returns CDR1 SNHLY and CDR2 FYNNEI. The CDR3 is 18 amino acids. CDR3 region: CASSEAKNWPLGNQPQHF. The CDR3 region has the DNA TGTGCCAGCAGTGAAGCAAAGAATTGGCCCCTCGGCAATCAGCCCCAGCATTTT.

As regards this clone: Sequence at one end of the junction differs from germline and may be a read error. V and J are TRBV6-5 and TRBJ1-2; the match to TRBD1 covers 10 bases. Germline-derived CDR1 and CDR2 are MNHEY and SVGAGI. This CDR3 is 15 amino acids long. CDR3 loop: CANSTRTGGNYGYTF. The CDR3 region has the DNA TGTGCCAACAGTACCCGGACAGGGGGAAACTATGGCTACACCTTC.

The chain has TRBV6-1 and TRBJ1-2, with a possible D match to TRBD1 (5 bases). V lost 5 bases and J 0 bases, leaving 13 bases between the germline ends. The germline CDR1 and CDR2 sequences are MNHNS and SASEGT. The CDR3 has 15 amino acids. CDR3: CASSKQTETNYGYTF. CDR3 bases: TGTGCCAGCAGTAAACAGACAGAAACTAACTATGGCTACACCTTC.

V is TRBV5-4 and J is TRBJ1-4, with D maybe TRBD1 (5 bases). The length of the CDR3 is 16 residues. Per the germline V gene, CDR1 is SGHNT and CDR2 is YYREEE (reference sequence). V was clipped by 0 bases and J by 11 bases, with 20 bases between them. The CDR3 sequence is CASSLEGPRMDGKLFF. The CDR3 bases are TGTGCCAGCAGCTTGGAGGGGCCCAGGATGGACGGGAAACTGTTTTTT. Drawing the rest from reference TRBV5-4 and TRBJ1-4, the complete variable domain is ETGVTQSPTHLIKTRGQQVTLRCSSQSGHNTVSWYQQALGQGPQFIFQYYREEENGRGNFPPRFSGLQFPNYSSELNVNALELDDSALYLCASSLEGPRMDGKLFFGSGTQLSVL.

CDR3 coding DNA: TGTGCCAGCAGTTACAACAGGGTAACGGAAAAACTGTTTTTT. Translated: CASSYNRVTEKLFF. J is TRBJ1-4 and V is TRBV6-6; D may be TRBD1 (6 bases). This CDR3 is 14 amino acids long. Trimming removed 2 bases from V and 8 bases from J, with 12 bases in between. Germline-derived CDR1 and CDR2 are MNHNY and SVGAGI (reference sequence).

The V and J genes are TRBV9 and TRBJ2-2; 8 nucleotides align to TRBD2. The V segment lost 3 bases and the J segment 0 bases; nucleotides outside the gene matches: 1. Germline lookup yields CDR1 SGDLS and CDR2 YYNGEE. CDR3 length: 15 amino acids. CDR3 sequence: CASSATSANTGELFF. CDR3 nucleotide sequence: TGTGCCAGCAGCGCGACTAGCGCGAACACCGGGGAGCTGTTTTTT.

The genes are TRBV7-3 and TRBJ2-1, with 7 bases that match TRBD2. Germline V gene sequence: CDR1 SGHTA, CDR2 FQGTGA. The J segment lost 8 bases and the V segment lost 2 bases, leaving 3 bases of the junction unmatched. The CDR3 loop spans 13 amino acids. This CDR3 is CASSLGAGDEQFF. CDR3 sequence (DNA): TGTGCCAGCAGCTTAGGGGCGGGAGATGAGCAGTTCTTC.

This chain uses TRBV5-6 with TRBJ2-3; the match to TRBD2 covers 8 bases. The junction had 6 bases not matched to a gene; V was cut back by 1 base and J by 2 bases. Looked up from germline, CDR1 is SGHDT and CDR2 is YYEEEE. This CDR3 has 16 amino acids. For the CDR3, the DNA is TGTGCCAGCAGCTTGACTGATAGCGGGATCACAGATACGCAGTATTTT. Amino acid sequence: CASSLTDSGITDTQYF. The full variable domain, in which reference TRBV5-6 and TRBJ2-3 provide the parts outside the CDR3, is DAGVTQSPTHLIKTRGQQVTLRCSPKSGHDTVSWYQQALGQGPQFIFQYYEEEERQRGNFPDRFSGHQFPNYSSELNVNALLLGDSALYLCASSLTDSGITDTQYFGPGTRLTVL.

The V and J genes are TRBV4-1 and TRBJ1-5; the D is unclear. Trimming left V 4 bases short and J 2 bases short, with 12 bases between. Germline CDR1 reads MGHRA; CDR2 reads YSYEKL. The length of the CDR3 is 15 residues. Written as DNA, the CDR3 is TGCGCCAGCAGCCCCCGCCAGGCTGGCAATCAGCCCCAGCATTTT. Protein product: CASSPRQAGNQPQHF.

The V gene is TRBV30, the J gene TRBJ2-7; TRBD2 might be the D (6 bases). The CDR3 length is 16 residues. Germline loops: CDR1 GTSNPN, CDR2 SVGIG (reference sequence). V lost 2 bases, J lost 0 bases, and 17 bases lay in between. This chain's CDR3 is CAWSPLGGVTSYEQYF. The CDR3 coding sequence is TGTGCCTGGAGTCCCCTGGGGGGAGTCACCTCCTACGAGCAGTACTTC. Together with reference TRBV30 and TRBJ2-7, the CDR3 gives the full variable domain: SQTIHQWPATLVQPVGSPLSLECTVEGTSNPNLYWYRQAAGRGLQLLFYSVGIGQISSEVPQNLSASRPQDRQFILSSKKLLLSDSGFYLCAWSPLGGVTSYEQYFGPGTRLTVT.

The rearrangement joins TRBV10-3 to TRBJ1-5; 9 bases agree with TRBD1. Germline CDR1 reads ENHRY; CDR2 reads SYGVKD. Losses at the gene ends were 10 bases for V and 4 bases for J; bases not matched to a gene: 2. The CDR3 has 12 residues. The CDR3 region has the DNA TGTGCCAGCGGGACAGGGAATCAGCCCCAGCATTTT. Translated, it gives CASGTGNQPQHF.

The V call is TRBV30, the J call TRBJ2-5; D may be TRBD2 (6 bases). This CDR3 has 16 residues. Trimming removed 5 bases at V and 2 bases at J, with 21 bases between. Looked up from germline, CDR1 is GTSNPN and CDR2 is SVGIG (reference sequence). The CDR3 region has the DNA TGTGCCTGGCGATCCCTCGGGTCGGGGGTACAAGAGACCCAGTACTTC. Encoded protein: CAWRSLGSGVQETQYF.

This chain joins TRBV7-2 and TRBJ2-1, with a possible D match to TRBD2 (5 bases). The CDR3 totals 17 residues. Looked up from germline, CDR1 is SGHTA and CDR2 is FQGNSA. Trimming pared 6 bases from V and 2 bases from J, leaving 20 bases between. This CDR3 reads CASSPPRGSITYNEQFF. CDR3 nucleotides: TGTGCCAGCAGTCCTCCCCGTGGGAGTATCACCTACAATGAGCAGTTCTTC. The variable domain in full, with the rest retrieved from reference TRBV7-2 and TRBJ2-1, is GAGVSQSPSNKVTEKGKDVELRCDPISGHTALYWYRQSLGQGLEFLIYFQGNSAPDKSGLPSDRFSAERTGGSVSTLTIQRTQQEDSAVYLCASSPPRGSITYNEQFFGPGTRLTVL.

The rearrangement joins TRBV27 to TRBJ1-1, with D perhaps TRBD1 (5 bases). The germline gives CDR1 MNHEY, CDR2 SMNVEV (reference sequence). Trimming shortened V by 1 base and J by 11 bases, and 14 bases separated the two germline ends. The CDR3 totals 13 residues. In DNA form, the CDR3 reads TGTGCCAGCAGTTTATTGAACACGGGGGTGGCTTTCTTT. This gives the protein CASSLLNTGVAFF.

The CDR3 DNA sequence: TGTGCCAGCAGCTTTGGCGAGGTTACCGGGGAGCTGTTTTTT. This sequence encodes CASSFGEVTGELFF. The chain employs TRBV5-4 and TRBJ2-2; D is undetermined. The V gene's germline CDR1 is SGHNT and CDR2 YYREEE (reference sequence). Trimming cost V 2 bases and J 5 bases, with 10 bases left between them. This CDR3 contains 14 residues. Full variable domain (outside the CDR3, taken from reference TRBV5-4 and TRBJ2-2): ETGVTQSPTHLIKTRGQQVTLRCSSQSGHNTVSWYQQALGQGPQFIFQYYREEENGRGNFPPRFSGLQFPNYSSELNVNALELDDSALYLCASSFGEVTGELFFGEGSRLTVL.

The genes are TRBV5-8 and TRBJ1-2; 9 bases agree with TRBD1. Trimming cost V 0 bases and J 6 bases; bases outside gene matches: 9. CDR1 and CDR2 (germline): SGHTS, YDEGEE. This CDR3 is built from 16 residues. The DNA for the CDR3 is TGTGCCAGCAGCTTGGTAGGACAGGGGCAAATTAATGGCTACACCTTC. The encoded protein is CASSLVGQGQINGYTF. The entire variable domain, with the rest obtained from reference TRBV5-8 and TRBJ1-2, is as follows: EAGVTQSPTHLIKTRGQQATLRCSPISGHTSVYWYQQALGLGLQFLLWYDEGEERNRGNFPPRFSGRQFPNYSSELNVNALELEDSALYLCASSLVGQGQINGYTFGSGTRLTVV.

The CDR3 protein is CASSLAASGGFSNQPQHF. CDR3 sequence (DNA): TGTGCCAGCAGCTTGGCGGCATCAGGGGGCTTTAGCAATCAGCCCCAGCATTTT. The chain uses TRBV5-7 and TRBJ1-5; 8 bases are a match to TRBD1. TRBV5-7 is an ORF, and what it does is uncertain. J lost 0 bases, V lost 0 bases, and 8 bases had no gene match. This CDR3 has 18 amino acids.